The rows below give T cell receptor beta chains drawn from one sample of a study of T cell repertoires in cytomegalovirus infection. TCRdb ran MiXCR on the reads and lists one entry per CDR3 protein. Among approximately 180,000 distinct CDR3 sequences listed, 17% were seen once. The sample taken for sequencing was CD8+ T cells from PBMCs. The receptors here all came from a human donor in good health (CMV status not recorded). Some clones in this sample may be carry-over from other donors' samples. CDR3s include the opening cysteine and the closing phenylalanine or tryptophan. D genes are given only for firm matches. The size field is filled for only some rows; it gives once, few, many or a size class.

j_call: TRBJ1-5; v_call: TRBV6-2/TRBV6-3; d_call: -; clone_size: -; cdr3_aa: CASSYPSGTQPQHF; cdr3_nt: TGTGCCAGCAGTTACCCGTCAGGCACTCAGCCCCAGCATTTT
j_call: TRBJ1-2; v_call: TRBV7-9; d_call: -; clone_size: many; cdr3_aa: CASNAVGVGYTF; cdr3_nt: TGTGCCAGCAACGCGGTCGGGGTAGGCTACACCTTC
j_call: TRBJ2-5; v_call: TRBV7-2; d_call: -; clone_size: few; cdr3_aa: CASSLIAEQETQYF; cdr3_nt: TGTGCCAGCAGCTTGATAGCGGAGCAAGAGACCCAGTACTTC
j_call: TRBJ1-6; v_call: TRBV29-1; d_call: TRBD1; clone_size: -; cdr3_aa: CSVQTGRNSPLHF; cdr3_nt: TGCAGCGTTCAGACAGGGCGGAATTCACCCCTCCACTTT
j_call: TRBJ2-5; v_call: TRBV6-5; d_call: -; clone_size: once; cdr3_aa: CASSISGLETQYF; cdr3_nt: TGTGCCAGCAGTATCTCGGGCTTAGAGACCCAGTACTTC
j_call: TRBJ1-5; v_call: TRBV7-2; d_call: -; clone_size: -; cdr3_aa: CASSLAAGTNQPQHF; cdr3_nt: TGTGCCAGCAGCTTAGCGGCAGGGACCAATCAGCCCCAGCATTTT
j_call: TRBJ1-2; v_call: TRBV6-4; d_call: TRBD1; clone_size: -; cdr3_aa: CASSDSGGALNGYTF; cdr3_nt: TGTGCCAGCAGTGACTCAGGGGGCGCCTTGAATGGCTACACCTTC
j_call: TRBJ2-2; v_call: TRBV7-8; d_call: -; clone_size: few; cdr3_aa: CASSSEAGHTGELFF; cdr3_nt: TGTGCCAGCAGCTCAGAGGCGGGGCACACCGGGGAGCTGTTTTTT
j_call: TRBJ2-3; v_call: TRBV7-9; d_call: TRBD1; clone_size: few; cdr3_aa: CASSPGGSLMNTQYF; cdr3_nt: TGTGCCAGCAGCCCAGGGGGCTCCCTGATGAATACGCAGTATTTT
j_call: TRBJ2-1; v_call: TRBV7-9; d_call: -; clone_size: -; cdr3_aa: CASSPRQPASYNEQFF; cdr3_nt: TGTGCCAGCAGCCCTCGACAGCCAGCCTCCTACAATGAGCAGTTCTTC
j_call: TRBJ2-1; v_call: TRBV6-2/TRBV6-3; d_call: -; clone_size: few; cdr3_aa: CASTRGYNEQFF; cdr3_nt: TGTGCCAGCACCAGGGGTTACAATGAGCAGTTCTTC
j_call: TRBJ1-1; v_call: TRBV11-1; d_call: TRBD1; clone_size: few; cdr3_aa: CASSSRTGVSLNTEAFF; cdr3_nt: TGTGCCAGCAGCTCTCGGACAGGGGTATCCCTGAACACTGAAGCTTTCTTT
j_call: TRBJ2-1; v_call: TRBV20-1; d_call: TRBD2; clone_size: few; cdr3_aa: CSAVGLAGGLFSYNEQFF; cdr3_nt: TGCAGTGCTGTGGGGCTAGCGGGGGGCCTTTTCTCCTACAATGAGCAGTTCTTC
j_call: TRBJ2-1; v_call: TRBV27; d_call: TRBD2; clone_size: -; cdr3_aa: CASSRRRLASSSYNEQFF; cdr3_nt: TGTGCCAGCAGTCGACGCCGACTAGCTTCGAGCTCCTACAATGAGCAGTTCTTC
j_call: TRBJ2-3; v_call: TRBV7-8; d_call: -; clone_size: few; cdr3_aa: CASSLIPDTQYF; cdr3_nt: TGTGCCAGCAGCCTTATCCCAGATACGCAGTATTTT
j_call: TRBJ1-3; v_call: TRBV2; d_call: -; clone_size: -; cdr3_aa: CASSSFGGTSSGNTIYF; cdr3_nt: TGTGCCAGCAGTAGCTTTGGTGGGACCAGCTCTGGAAACACCATATATTTT
j_call: TRBJ2-7; v_call: TRBV11-3; d_call: -; clone_size: -; cdr3_aa: CASSLDKGASYEQYF; cdr3_nt: TGTGCCAGCAGCTTAGATAAAGGGGCTTCCTACGAGCAGTACTTC
j_call: TRBJ2-7; v_call: TRBV2; d_call: -; clone_size: -; cdr3_aa: CASFQVPYEQYF; cdr3_nt: TGTGCCAGCTTTCAGGTCCCCTACGAGCAGTACTTC
j_call: TRBJ1-6; v_call: TRBV7-9; d_call: -; clone_size: few; cdr3_aa: CASSLGGLGNSPLHF; cdr3_nt: TGTGCCAGCAGCTTAGGGGGTTTAGGTAATTCACCCCTCCACTTT
j_call: TRBJ1-5; v_call: TRBV7-6; d_call: -; clone_size: few; cdr3_aa: CASSLKGGSNQPQHF; cdr3_nt: TGTGCCAGCAGCTTAAAGGGGGGAAGCAATCAGCCCCAGCATTTT
j_call: TRBJ1-2; v_call: TRBV7-9; d_call: -; clone_size: -; cdr3_aa: CASSRPGFNYGYTF; cdr3_nt: TGTGCCAGCAGCCGCCCCGGGTTTAACTATGGCTACACCTTC
j_call: TRBJ1-1; v_call: TRBV4-1; d_call: -; clone_size: once; cdr3_aa: CASSQDRVFWDTEAFF; cdr3_nt: TGCGCCAGCAGCCAAGACAGAGTCTTCTGGGACACTGAAGCTTTCTTT
j_call: TRBJ2-7; v_call: TRBV11-1; d_call: -; clone_size: -; cdr3_aa: CASSTPGEEHEQYF; cdr3_nt: TGTGCCAGCAGCACCCCCGGAGAAGAACACGAGCAGTACTTC
j_call: TRBJ1-1; v_call: TRBV5-4; d_call: TRBD1; clone_size: few; cdr3_aa: CASNRDRVNTEAFF; cdr3_nt: TGTGCCAGCAACCGGGACAGGGTGAACACTGAAGCTTTCTTT
j_call: TRBJ2-1; v_call: TRBV6-2/TRBV6-3; d_call: -; clone_size: -; cdr3_aa: CASSDFWSQSSYNEQFF; cdr3_nt: TGTGCCAGCAGTGATTTCTGGTCCCAGAGCTCCTACAATGAGCAGTTCTTC
j_call: TRBJ1-2; v_call: TRBV28; d_call: TRBD1; clone_size: few; cdr3_aa: CASSSVRDRVSDRGYTF; cdr3_nt: TGTGCCAGCAGTTCCGTACGGGACAGGGTATCGGATCGTGGCTACACCTTC
j_call: TRBJ1-5; v_call: TRBV28; d_call: -; clone_size: -; cdr3_aa: CASSFGSNSNQPQHF; cdr3_nt: TGTGCCAGCAGTTTTGGGTCGAATAGCAATCAGCCCCAGCATTTT
j_call: TRBJ2-7; v_call: TRBV7-9; d_call: -; clone_size: few; cdr3_aa: CASAGQNYEQYF; cdr3_nt: TGTGCCAGCGCGGGACAGAACTACGAGCAGTACTTC
j_call: TRBJ2-1; v_call: TRBV30; d_call: -; clone_size: -; cdr3_aa: CAWSGEATYNEQFF; cdr3_nt: TGTGCCTGGAGTGGAGAGGCAACCTACAATGAGCAGTTCTTC
j_call: TRBJ2-7; v_call: TRBV6-8; d_call: TRBD1; clone_size: few; cdr3_aa: CASSYSPGTGSYEQYF; cdr3_nt: TGTGCCAGCAGTTACTCCCCCGGGACAGGCTCCTACGAGCAGTACTTC
j_call: TRBJ1-1; v_call: TRBV10-3; d_call: TRBD1; clone_size: -; cdr3_aa: CAISESNRGATEAFF; cdr3_nt: TGTGCCATCAGTGAGTCGAACAGGGGGGCCACTGAAGCTTTCTTT
j_call: TRBJ2-3; v_call: TRBV15; d_call: -; clone_size: -; cdr3_aa: CATSSPSGGADTQYF; cdr3_nt: TGTGCCACCAGCTCCCCTTCAGGGGGGGCAGATACGCAGTATTTT
j_call: TRBJ2-3; v_call: TRBV6-5; d_call: -; clone_size: -; cdr3_aa: CASSALAGETDTQYF; cdr3_nt: TGTGCCAGCAGCGCACTGGCAGGGGAGACAGATACGCAGTATTTT
j_call: TRBJ2-1; v_call: TRBV5-4; d_call: TRBD1; clone_size: -; cdr3_aa: CASSLGDRERFF; cdr3_nt: TGTGCCAGCAGCTTAGGGGACAGGGAGCGGTTCTTC
j_call: TRBJ2-3; v_call: TRBV5-6; d_call: -; clone_size: -; cdr3_aa: CASSLEGNTDTQYF; cdr3_nt: TGTGCCAGCAGCTTGGAGGGGAACACAGATACGCAGTATTTT
j_call: TRBJ2-1; v_call: TRBV20-1; d_call: -; clone_size: -; cdr3_aa: CSARRGYEQFF; cdr3_nt: TGCAGTGCTAGAAGAGGGTATGAGCAGTTCTTC
j_call: TRBJ2-7; v_call: TRBV6-2/TRBV6-3; d_call: -; clone_size: few; cdr3_aa: CASSLTGRYEQYF; cdr3_nt: TGTGCCAGCAGTCTCACCGGCCGCTACGAGCAGTACTTC
j_call: TRBJ2-1; v_call: TRBV7-8; d_call: TRBD2; clone_size: -; cdr3_aa: CASSFGGGEDNEQFF; cdr3_nt: TGTGCCAGCAGCTTCGGCGGGGGGGAAGACAATGAGCAGTTCTTC
j_call: TRBJ2-7; v_call: TRBV5-1; d_call: -; clone_size: -; cdr3_aa: CASSLETGISLSYEQYF; cdr3_nt: TGCGCCAGCAGCTTGGAAACAGGTATTAGCCTCTCCTACGAGCAGTACTTC
j_call: TRBJ1-5; v_call: TRBV2; d_call: -; clone_size: few; cdr3_aa: CASMEGVSSNQPQHF; cdr3_nt: TGTGCCAGCATGGAGGGGGTATCAAGCAATCAGCCCCAGCATTTT
j_call: TRBJ1-5; v_call: TRBV30; d_call: -; clone_size: -; cdr3_aa: CAWSPGTTYSNQPQHF; cdr3_nt: TGTGCCTGGTCCCCCGGGACAACCTATAGCAATCAGCCCCAGCATTTT
j_call: TRBJ1-1; v_call: TRBV7-2; d_call: TRBD1; clone_size: -; cdr3_aa: CASSLDRGMNTEAFF; cdr3_nt: TGTGCCAGCAGCTTAGACAGGGGGATGAACACTGAAGCTTTCTTT
j_call: TRBJ1-1; v_call: TRBV28; d_call: -; clone_size: -; cdr3_aa: CASSFQGTYTEAFF; cdr3_nt: TGTGCCAGCAGTTTTCAGGGGACCTACACTGAAGCTTTCTTT
j_call: TRBJ2-7; v_call: TRBV4-1; d_call: -; clone_size: -; cdr3_aa: CSSSQETAGDEQYF; cdr3_nt: TGCTCCAGCAGCCAAGAAACCGCTGGCGACGAGCAGTACTTC
j_call: TRBJ2-5; v_call: TRBV7-2; d_call: -; clone_size: -; cdr3_aa: CASSGGLKETQYF; cdr3_nt: TGTGCCAGCAGCGGAGGACTGAAAGAGACCCAGTACTTC
j_call: TRBJ1-1; v_call: TRBV11-1; d_call: -; clone_size: -; cdr3_aa: CASSLVLETNTEAFF; cdr3_nt: TGTGCCAGCAGCCTCGTATTGGAAACAAACACTGAAGCTTTCTTT
j_call: TRBJ2-1; v_call: TRBV28; d_call: -; clone_size: few; cdr3_aa: CASSLYREESEQFF; cdr3_nt: TGTGCCAGCAGTTTATACAGGGAAGAAAGTGAGCAGTTCTTC
j_call: TRBJ2-7; v_call: TRBV7-2; d_call: TRBD1; clone_size: -; cdr3_aa: CASSLTVGQGGNEQYF; cdr3_nt: TGTGCCAGCAGCTTAACCGTCGGACAGGGAGGCAACGAGCAGTACTTC
j_call: TRBJ1-2; v_call: TRBV19; d_call: TRBD1; clone_size: -; cdr3_aa: CASTFGTAGYTF; cdr3_nt: TGTGCCAGTACCTTCGGGACAGCTGGCTACACCTTC
j_call: TRBJ2-3; v_call: TRBV7-2; d_call: -; clone_size: few; cdr3_aa: CASSQGPLDTQYF; cdr3_nt: TGTGCCAGCAGCCAGGGGCCCTTGGATACGCAGTATTTT
j_call: TRBJ2-1; v_call: TRBV7-8; d_call: TRBD1; clone_size: many; cdr3_aa: CASSLRQGTNEQFF; cdr3_nt: TGTGCCAGCAGCTTAAGACAGGGGACCAATGAGCAGTTCTTC
j_call: TRBJ2-7; v_call: TRBV29-1; d_call: TRBD1; clone_size: many; cdr3_aa: CSVRDRMYEQYF; cdr3_nt: TGCAGCGTCCGGGACAGGATGTACGAGCAGTACTTC